These 29 T cell receptor beta chains were sequenced from one sample in a study of early T cells in non-severe SARS-CoV-2 infection. TCRdb ran MiXCR on the 5' RACE reads and lists one entry per CDR3 protein. The sample lists tens of thousands of distinct CDR3 sequences; about 6% were seen once. Sample: whole blood. The source of these receptors is an adult who was a healthcare worker with PCR-confirmed SARS-CoV-2 infection or an uninfected control (not recorded which).

This clonotype was seen at least ten times. The chain carries TRBV27 and TRBJ2-1; D might be TRBD1 (5 bases). The germline gives CDR1 MNHEY, CDR2 SMNVEV (reference sequence). Trimming stripped 5 bases from V and 1 base from J, with 6 bases between. The CDR3 is 13 amino acids. The CDR3 sequence: CASSPGSYNEQFF. In nucleotides, the CDR3 is TGTGCCAGCAGTCCAGGGTCCTACAATGAGCAGTTCTTC.

This clonotype occurred many times. The genes are TRBV6-1 and TRBJ1-1, with D tentatively TRBD1 (6 bases). The CDR3 totals 13 residues. V was trimmed by 7 bases and J by 3 bases, leaving 12 bases between them. Looked up from germline, CDR1 is MNHNS and CDR2 is SASEGT. The CDR3 here is CASNTDRYTEAFF. In DNA form, the CDR3 reads TGTGCCAGCAACACCGACAGGTACACTGAAGCTTTCTTT.

This clonotype showed up just a few times. This chain connects TRBV20-1 to TRBJ1-5; 10 nucleotides match TRBD1. J gave up 6 bases and V 6 bases, and 8 bases lay outside the gene matches. Germline V gives CDR1 DFQATT, CDR2 SNEGSKA (reference sequence). CDR3 size: 14 residues. The CDR3: CSAPDRGSVQPQHF. CDR3 nucleotides: TGCAGTGCCCCGGACAGGGGGTCGGTTCAGCCCCAGCATTTT.

This clonotype came up a few times. This chain connects TRBV7-2 to TRBJ2-3, with a tentative D call TRBD2 (6 bases). This CDR3 contains 14 residues. Germline V gene lookup returns CDR1 SGHTA and CDR2 FQGNSA. Between the trimmed V and J ends, which lost 1 base and 5 bases, there was a span of 10 bases. The CDR3 here is CASSLGAEGDTQYF. The CDR3 DNA follows: TGTGCCAGCAGCTTAGGGGCGGAGGGAGATACGCAGTATTTT.

The chain joins TRBV15 to TRBJ2-1; D uncertain. This CDR3 comprises 15 residues. In germline, CDR1 is LNHNV, CDR2 YYDKDF (reference sequence). Trimming removed 0 bases at V and 4 bases at J, with 10 bases between. In DNA form, the CDR3 reads TGTGCCACCAGCAGAGATCCACGGTCTTACAATGAGCAGTTCTTC. Translation: CATSRDPRSYNEQFF.

This clonotype was observed many times. The chain uses TRBV18 and TRBJ1-6; D call uncertain. The CDR3 loop spans 14 amino acids. The V gene's germline CDR1 is KGHSH and CDR2 LQKENI. V was cut by 1 base and J by 8 bases, with 9 bases left in between. Here the CDR3 DNA reads TGTGCCAGCTCACCACGGGCAGGTGATTCACCCCTCCACTTT. It specifies CASSPRAGDSPLHF.

The chain is built from TRBV12-3 or TRBV12-4 and TRBJ2-3; 7 bases are a match to TRBD1. The CDR3 is 15 amino acids. V trimming: 5 bases; J trimming: 4 bases; junction bases outside the gene matches: 9. For the CDR3, the DNA is TGTGCCAGCAGTCCCCGGACAGGAGGAGCAGATACGCAGTATTTT. Amino acid sequence: CASSPRTGGADTQYF.

In this sample, this clonotype turned up a few times. This chain uses TRBV11-3 with TRBJ2-1; D might be TRBD1 (6 bases). Germline V gives CDR1 SGHNT, CDR2 YENEEA. V lost 3 bases to trimming and J lost 7 bases, with 16 bases between them. There are 15 residues in the CDR3. CDR3 protein: CASSFSGASGNEQFF. CDR3 bases: TGTGCCAGCAGCTTTTCAGGGGCCTCTGGGAATGAGCAGTTCTTC.

The V gene is TRBV7-2, the J gene TRBJ2-7; 11 bases are a match to TRBD2. This CDR3 is built from 15 residues. Germline V gene data show CDR1 as SGHTA and CDR2 as FQGNSA. With 4 bases clipped from V and 2 bases from J, the junction kept 4 bases outside the gene matches. The CDR3 region has the DNA TGTGCCAGCAGCTACACTAGCGGGGGTACCTACGAGCAGTACTTC. Protein: CASSYTSGGTYEQYF.

This clonotype has a count of ten or more. The chain carries TRBV25-1 and TRBJ2-3; possible D gene TRBD2, 6 bases. Germline V lookup: CDR1 MGHDK, CDR2 SYGVNS. The length of the CDR3 is 13 residues. Trimming stripped 0 bases from V and 8 bases from J, with 9 bases between. The CDR3 sequence: CASSEYVGSTQYF. CDR3 nucleotides: TGTGCCAGCAGTGAATATGTCGGGAGTACGCAGTATTTT.

V usage is TRBV10-3 and J usage is TRBJ2-7; TRBD1 matches 10 bases. CDR1 and CDR2 (germline): ENHRY, SYGVKD. Trimming cost V 8 bases and J 2 bases; bases outside gene matches: 6. The CDR3 is 14 residues long. CDR3 in amino acids: CAICKDRGPYEQYF. CDR3 bases: TGTGCCATCTGTAAAGACAGGGGGCCCTACGAGCAGTACTTC.

This clonotype was recorded a few times. V is TRBV12-5 and J is TRBJ2-3; 14 bases are a match to TRBD2. CDR3 length equals 18 residues. Germline trimming cut 5 bases from V and 3 bases from J; bases unmatched to any gene: 10. Germline CDR1 and CDR2: LGHNT and FRNRAP. CDR3 in DNA: TGTGCTAGTGGTCCGGGGACTAGCGGGAGAAGTTGGACAGATACGCAGTATTTT. This translates into CASGPGTSGRSWTDTQYF. Supplemented by reference TRBV12-5 and TRBJ2-3, the full variable domain reads DARVTQTPRHKVTEMGQEVTMRCQPILGHNTVFWYRQTMMQGLELLAYFRNRAPLDDSGMPKDRFSAEMPDATLATLKIQPSEPRDSAVYFCASGPGTSGRSWTDTQYFGPGTRLTVL.

The CDR3 here is CASRQGAYEQYF. CDR3 bases: TGTGCCAGCAGACAGGGGGCCTACGAGCAGTACTTC. The chain is built from TRBV7-4 and TRBJ2-7, with TRBD1 matching 8 bases. The germline V gene encodes CDR1 SGHVT and CDR2 SQSDAQ. The CDR3 contains 12 residues. V was clipped by 6 bases and J by 2 bases; unmatched bases: 0.

The rearrangement joins TRBV19 to TRBJ2-3; D is unclear. Between the trimmed V and J ends, which lost 4 bases and 6 bases, there was a span of 11 bases. The CDR3 is made up of 13 amino acids. Germline CDR1 is LNHDA and CDR2 is SQIVND (reference sequence). In nucleotides, the CDR3 is TGTGCCAGTAGTAGGGTCATCCAGGATACGCAGTATTTT. Translating gives CASSRVIQDTQYF. The entire variable domain, with the rest obtained from reference TRBV19 and TRBJ2-3, is as follows: DGGITQSPKYLFRKEGQNVTLSCEQNLNHDAMYWYRQDPGQGLRLIYYSQIVNDFQKGDIAEGYSVSREKKESFPLTVTSAQKNPTAFYLCASSRVIQDTQYFGPGTRLTVL.

This clonotype was observed at least ten times. The chain couples TRBV29-1 to TRBJ2-5, with 11 bases aligning to TRBD1. J was trimmed by 3 bases and V by 7 bases; bases with no gene match: 7. The CDR3 is 14 amino acids. In germline, CDR1 is SQVTM, CDR2 ANQGSEA. CDR3 sequence: CSAPGQGVEETQYF. As DNA, the CDR3 is TGCAGCGCACCGGGACAGGGGGTCGAAGAGACCCAGTACTTC.

The chain uses TRBV9 and TRBJ1-1; D remains unclear. Germline V gene data show CDR1 as SGDLS and CDR2 as YYNGEE. The CDR3 totals 15 residues. Trimming pared 0 bases from V and 1 base from J, leaving 10 bases between. DNA of the CDR3: TGTGCCAGCAGCGTAGTAATGGGAAGGAACACTGAAGCTTTCTTT. This sequence encodes CASSVVMGRNTEAFF.

This clonotype has a count of ten or more. The chain combines TRBV20-1 with TRBJ2-1; maybe TRBD2 (7 bases). The CDR3 has 15 amino acids. Germline values: CDR1 DFQATT, CDR2 SNEGSKA (reference sequence). Trimming took 6 bases from V and 8 from J, leaving 23 bases between them. CDR3 sequence: CSAPRLRGANYEQFF. Written as DNA, the CDR3 is TGCAGTGCCCCTCGGCTCCGGGGGGCCAATTATGAGCAGTTCTTC.

This clonotype was counted ten times or more. The chain is built from TRBV12-3 or TRBV12-4 and TRBJ1-5, with D possibly matching TRBD1 (5 bases). Trimming left V 2 bases short and J 7 bases short, with 6 bases between. There are 12 residues in the CDR3. The CDR3 spells CASSLRDQPQHF. CDR3 in DNA: TGTGCCAGCAGTTTAAGGGACCAGCCCCAGCATTTT.

In its sample, this clonotype was seen many times. This chain connects TRBV2 to TRBJ2-7; no clear D gene. The CDR3 loop spans 12 amino acids. V shed 5 bases and J shed 2 bases, with 7 bases lying between them. Looked up from germline, CDR1 is SNHLY and CDR2 is FYNNEI. The CDR3: CASSFTTYEQYF. The CDR3 DNA is TGTGCCAGCAGTTTTACAACCTACGAGCAGTACTTC.

This clonotype was counted many times. The chain is built from TRBV9 and TRBJ1-4, with D unresolved. CDR1 and CDR2 from the germline V gene are SGDLS and YYNGEE. This CDR3 comprises 13 residues. The V end lost 5 bases, the J end lost 10 bases, and 15 bases lay between the germline ends. The CDR3 loop reads CASRRDEKGKLFF. CDR3 in DNA: TGTGCCAGCAGGAGAGATGAGAAGGGAAAACTGTTTTTT.

The chain has TRBV28 and TRBJ1-5; tentatively, D is TRBD1 (5 bases). Germline lookup yields CDR1 MDHEN and CDR2 SYDVKM. The V end lost 2 bases, the J end lost 4 bases, and 9 bases lay between the germline ends. The CDR3 has 14 residues. The CDR3 DNA follows: TGTGCCAGCAGTTTAAGGGCAGGGAATCAGCCCCAGCATTTT. It is translated as CASSLRAGNQPQHF.

This clonotype showed up many times. This CDR3 reads CASSHRSGVTEAFF. Written as DNA, the CDR3 is TGCGCCAGCAGCCACCGATCGGGAGTGACTGAAGCTTTCTTT. This chain joins TRBV4-3 and TRBJ1-1; no clear D. V gave up 3 bases and J gave up 5 bases, with 13 bases separating them. Looked up from germline, CDR1 is LGHNA and CDR2 is YSLEER. The length of the CDR3 is 14 residues.

V usage is TRBV7-6 and J usage is TRBJ1-1, with D tentatively TRBD1 (6 bases). V dropped 1 base and J dropped 1 base, with 10 bases sitting between them. The germline V gene has CDR1 SGHVS and CDR2 FNYEAQ. This CDR3 spans 15 amino acids. CDR3 amino acids: CASSLGYRANTEAFF. The CDR3, as DNA: TGTGCCAGCAGCTTAGGGTACAGGGCGAACACTGAAGCTTTCTTT.

This clonotype was detected ten times or more. This chain uses TRBV5-4 with TRBJ2-6; D unclear. The germline V and J ends were trimmed by 6 bases and 0 bases, with 4 bases remaining between them. The CDR3 loop spans 13 amino acids. CDR1 and CDR2 from the germline V gene are SGHNT and YYREEE (reference sequence). The CDR3 reads CASTPSGANVLTF. The CDR3 DNA reads TGTGCCAGCACCCCCTCTGGGGCCAACGTCCTGACTTTC.

This clonotype was counted only a few times. This chain uses TRBV7-2 with TRBJ2-1; possibly TRBD1 for D (6 bases). This CDR3 has 12 amino acids. Between the trimmed V and J ends, which lost 5 bases and 10 bases, there was a span of 12 bases. Germline V gives CDR1 SGHTA, CDR2 FQGNSA. CDR3 amino acids: CASSNPQGEQFF. The CDR3 region has the DNA TGTGCCAGCAGCAACCCTCAGGGGGAGCAGTTCTTC.

The gene calls are TRBV25-1 and TRBJ2-5, with D perhaps TRBD2 (6 bases). Between the trimmed V and J ends, which lost 2 bases and 3 bases, there was a span of 10 bases. Germline V gene sequence: CDR1 MGHDK, CDR2 SYGVNS. The CDR3 is made up of 14 amino acids. The CDR3 here is CASSEREEEETQYF. As DNA, the CDR3 is TGTGCCAGCAGTGAAAGGGAGGAAGAAGAGACCCAGTACTTC. The full variable domain, with the rest looked up from reference TRBV25-1 and TRBJ2-5, is EADIYQTPRYLVIGTGKKITLECSQTMGHDKMYWYQQDPGMELHLIHYSYGVNSTEKGDLSSESTVSRIRTEHFPLTLESARPSHTSQYLCASSEREEEETQYFGPGTRLLVL.

This clonotype occurred a few times. The V call is TRBV20-1, the J call TRBJ2-7; 9 nucleotides match TRBD2. This CDR3 region has 17 residues. The V segment lost 0 bases and the J segment 1 base; nucleotides outside the gene matches: 10. CDR1 is DFQATT, CDR2 SNEGSKA, per germline (reference sequence). CDR3 nucleotide sequence: TGCAGTGCTAGAGATCCCCTTAGCGGGGGACTTTCCTACGAGCAGTACTTC. Translating it yields CSARDPLSGGLSYEQYF.

The chain is built from TRBV5-4 and TRBJ2-3; D is ambiguous. CDR3 size: 14 residues. Germline V gene lookup returns CDR1 SGHNT and CDR2 YYREEE (reference sequence). V was shortened by 0 bases and J by 4 bases, with 9 bases between the two germline ends. Here the CDR3 DNA reads TGTGCCAGCAGCTTGGTTTCAGTTTCAGATACGCAGTATTTT. Translating it yields CASSLVSVSDTQYF.

This clonotype showed up just a few times. The rearrangement uses TRBV5-1 and TRBJ2-1; 11 bases align to TRBD2. This CDR3 has 17 residues. V was clipped by 3 bases and J by 5 bases; unmatched bases: 10. Looked up from germline, CDR1 is SGHRS and CDR2 is YFSETQ. The CDR3 loop reads CASSSPQLAGGHNEQFF. CDR3 sequence (DNA): TGCGCCAGCAGCTCTCCACAGCTAGCGGGGGGCCACAATGAGCAGTTCTTC.